This T cell receptor (beta chain) is from a study of CD8 T cells in Susac syndrome. Reverse transcription used about 0.45 to 1 ug RNA and random hexamers. TCRdb re-called the immunoSEQ multiplex PCR reads through MiXCR, storing one row per CDR3 protein. The data show 150,000 to 200,000 distinct CDR3 sequences, with approximately 92% seen just once and about 0.14% held by the top ten. The CDR3 consists of 14 residues. Trimming removed 5 bases from V and 17 bases from J, with 24 bases in between. The sequence was obtained from a human donor in good health. This chain links TRBV23-1 with TRBJ2-2; tentative D call: TRBD2 (6 bases). TRBV23-1 has ORF status, its function being uncertain. What was sequenced was CD4+ T cells from PBMCs. CDR3 protein: CASSTRGEHRGAFF. CDR3 DNA sequence: TGCGCCAGCAGTACTCGCGGGGAACACCGGGGAGCTTTTTTT.